This T cell receptor beta chain derives from a study of persistence of HIV-infected CD4 T cells. Findings and limits, study-wide: CMV- and Gag-responding cells had lower TCRbeta richness than CD3/CD28-responding cells.

The stimulus was an HIV-1 Gag 15-mer peptide pool, 0.95 to 1 ug/peptide/mL. CD40L/CD69 double-negative CD45RO-high memory CD4+ T cells were collected. Stimulated PBMCs had first been depleted of CD8+ T cells. CD8-depleted PBMCs were stimulated approximately 20 hours with anti-CD28/CD49d costimulation, CD40-blocking antibody and enfuvirtide. Sequencing used immunoSEQ version 4 in survey mode. TCRdb keeps only in-frame clones here, not all; method: immunoSEQ multiplex PCR. This repertoire shows 30,000 to 45,000 clones, approximately 85% found once; its top ten account for roughly 1%. A note on this clone: The target antigen is unknown.

CDR1 LNHDA and CDR2 SQIVND come from the germline V gene (reference sequence). The CDR3 covers 13 residues. V lost 7 bases to trimming and J lost 4 bases, with 14 bases between them. The sample consisted of cultured CD4+ T cells from PBMCs, taken from a patient who received antiretroviral therapy. The rearrangement links TRBV19 to TRBJ2-7; D assignment may be TRBD1 or TRBD2 (5 bases each). This TCR derives from an adult with HIV. The donor label of this sample is uncertain. CDR3 sequence: CASNEGREYEQYF. In DNA, the CDR3 is TGTGCCAGTAATGAGGGGCGCGAATACGAGCAGTACTTC.